The sequence of this TCR beta chain was determined in a study of T cells after yellow fever vaccination. V trimming: 3 bases; J trimming: 0 bases; junction bases outside the gene matches: 9. The CDR3 is 17 amino acids. Using its own MiXCR run on the 5' RACE reads, TCRdb lists one record per CDR3 protein. The sample has just under 600,000 distinct CDR3 sequences, roughly 13% seen once. The chain recombines TRBV12-3 or TRBV12-4 with TRBJ2-3; 7 bases are shared with TRBD2. The TCR sequence derives from a man under 40 who received the YFV17D yellow fever vaccine. The material sequenced was PBMCs, taken on the day of the yellow fever booster vaccination. The CDR3 DNA reads as TGTGCCAGCAGTTTTCGTTTTAATAGCGGGAGCACAGATACGCAGTATTTT. Protein: CASSFRFNSGSTDTQYF.